This T cell receptor (beta chain) is from a study of technical replicates of blood from a few donors. Germline V gene data show CDR1 as SGHRS and CDR2 as YFSETQ. CDR3 size: 15 residues. V was pared by 4 bases and J by 12 bases, with 12 bases of the junction left unmatched. Libraries were prepared by immunoSEQ multiplex PCR; TCRdb keeps only in-frame clonotypes and omits some of them. The sample carries about 68,000 clones, less than 98% recorded once. The TCR originated in a human donor in good health. The V gene is TRBV5-1, the J gene TRBJ2-1; TRBD2 aligns across 11 bases. The specimen was T cells isolated from PBMCs. This CDR3 is CASSSIGLAGMGQFF. The CDR3, as DNA: TGCGCCAGCAGCAGTATAGGACTAGCGGGCATGGGGCAGTTCTTC.